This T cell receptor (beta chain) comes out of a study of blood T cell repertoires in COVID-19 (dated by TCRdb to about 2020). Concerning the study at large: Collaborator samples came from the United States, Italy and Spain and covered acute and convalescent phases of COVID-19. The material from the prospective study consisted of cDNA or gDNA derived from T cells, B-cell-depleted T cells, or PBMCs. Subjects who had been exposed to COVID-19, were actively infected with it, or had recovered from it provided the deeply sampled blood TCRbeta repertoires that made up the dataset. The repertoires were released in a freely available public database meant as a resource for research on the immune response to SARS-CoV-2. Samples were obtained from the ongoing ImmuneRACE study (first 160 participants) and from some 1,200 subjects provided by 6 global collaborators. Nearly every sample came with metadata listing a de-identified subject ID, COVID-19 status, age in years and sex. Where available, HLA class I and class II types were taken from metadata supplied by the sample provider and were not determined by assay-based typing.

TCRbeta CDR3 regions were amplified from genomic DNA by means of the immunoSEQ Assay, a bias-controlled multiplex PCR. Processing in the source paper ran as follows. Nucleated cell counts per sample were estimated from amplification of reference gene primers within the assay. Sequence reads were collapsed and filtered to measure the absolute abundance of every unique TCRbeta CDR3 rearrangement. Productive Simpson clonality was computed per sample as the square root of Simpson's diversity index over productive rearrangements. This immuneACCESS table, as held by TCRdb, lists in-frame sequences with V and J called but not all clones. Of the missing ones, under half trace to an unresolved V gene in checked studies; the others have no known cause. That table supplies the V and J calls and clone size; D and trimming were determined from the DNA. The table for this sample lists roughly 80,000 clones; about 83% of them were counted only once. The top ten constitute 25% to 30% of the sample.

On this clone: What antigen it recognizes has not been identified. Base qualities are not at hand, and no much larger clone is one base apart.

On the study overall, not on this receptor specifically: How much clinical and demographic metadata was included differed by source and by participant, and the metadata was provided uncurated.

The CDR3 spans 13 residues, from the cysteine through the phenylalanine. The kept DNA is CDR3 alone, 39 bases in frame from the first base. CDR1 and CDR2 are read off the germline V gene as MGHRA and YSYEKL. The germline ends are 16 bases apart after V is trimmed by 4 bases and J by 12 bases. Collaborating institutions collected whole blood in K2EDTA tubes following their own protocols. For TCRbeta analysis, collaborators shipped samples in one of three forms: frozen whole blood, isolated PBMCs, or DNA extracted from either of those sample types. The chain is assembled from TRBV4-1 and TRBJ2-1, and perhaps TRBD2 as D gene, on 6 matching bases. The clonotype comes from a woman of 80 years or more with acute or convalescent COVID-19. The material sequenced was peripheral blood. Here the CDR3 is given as CASSLRDSGVQFF. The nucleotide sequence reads TGCGCCAGCAGCCTACGGGACTCCGGTGTGCAGTTCTTC.